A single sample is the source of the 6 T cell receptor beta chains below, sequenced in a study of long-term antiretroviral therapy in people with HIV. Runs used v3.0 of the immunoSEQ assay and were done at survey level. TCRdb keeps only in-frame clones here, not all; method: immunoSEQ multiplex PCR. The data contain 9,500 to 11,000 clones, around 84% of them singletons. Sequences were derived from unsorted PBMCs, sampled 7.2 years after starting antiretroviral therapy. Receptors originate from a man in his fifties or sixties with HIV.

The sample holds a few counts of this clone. This chain's CDR3 is CASTPEHFEENYGYTF. Here the CDR3 DNA reads TGTGCCAGTACTCCCGAACACTTCGAAGAGAACTATGGCTACACCTTC. This chain connects TRBV19 to TRBJ1-2; the D is unclear. The CDR3 covers 16 residues. CDR1 and CDR2 from the germline V gene are LNHDA and SQIVND (reference sequence). Trimming took 7 bases from V and 2 from J, leaving 20 bases between them. The whole variable domain, filled in from reference TRBV19 and TRBJ1-2, reads DGGITQSPKYLFRKEGQNVTLSCEQNLNHDAMYWYRQDPGQGLRLIYYSQIVNDFQKGDIAEGYSVSREKKESFPLTVTSAQKNPTAFYLCASTPEHFEENYGYTFGSGTRLTVV.

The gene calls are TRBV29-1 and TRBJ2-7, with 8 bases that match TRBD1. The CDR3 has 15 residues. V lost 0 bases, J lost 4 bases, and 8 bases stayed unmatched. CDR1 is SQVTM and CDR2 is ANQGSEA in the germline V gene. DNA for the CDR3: TGCAGCGTTGAAGATCAAGAGGGACAGGAGTACGAGCAGTACTTC. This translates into CSVEDQEGQEYEQYF.

The CDR3 nucleotides are TGTGCCATCAGCGGAGGGACAGGGGGCTACAAGAGGAAGACTGAAGCTTTCTTT. Translating it yields CAISGGTGGYKRKTEAFF. This rearrangement joins TRBV10-3 to TRBJ1-1; 12 positions match TRBD1. Germline loops: CDR1 ENHRY, CDR2 SYGVKD. The J segment lost 5 bases and the V segment lost 6 bases, leaving 16 bases of the junction unmatched. The CDR3 runs to 18 residues.

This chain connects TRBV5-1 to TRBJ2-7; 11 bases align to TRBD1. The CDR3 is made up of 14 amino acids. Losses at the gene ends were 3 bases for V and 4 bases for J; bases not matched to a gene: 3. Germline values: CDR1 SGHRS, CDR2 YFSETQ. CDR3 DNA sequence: TGCGCCAGCAGCTCGCGGGACAGGGGGTACGAGCAGTACTTC. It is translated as CASSSRDRGYEQYF.

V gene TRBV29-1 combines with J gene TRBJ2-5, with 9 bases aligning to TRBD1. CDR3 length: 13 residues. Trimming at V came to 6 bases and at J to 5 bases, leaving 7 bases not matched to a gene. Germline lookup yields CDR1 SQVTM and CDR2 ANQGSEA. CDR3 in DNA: TGCAGCGTCCCGGGACAGGGTCGGGAGACCCAGTACTTC. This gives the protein CSVPGQGRETQYF.

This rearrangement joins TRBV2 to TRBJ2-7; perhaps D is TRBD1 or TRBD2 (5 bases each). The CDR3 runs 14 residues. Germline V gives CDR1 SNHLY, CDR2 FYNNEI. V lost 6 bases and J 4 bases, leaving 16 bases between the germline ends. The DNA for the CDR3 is TGTGCCAGCAGCTTTGAGGTGGGGGTTTACGAGCAGTACTTC. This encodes CASSFEVGVYEQYF.